This TCR beta chain originates from a study of cytomegalovirus exposure and HLA in healthy donors. Study results and caveats: Later analysis identified several of the most significant clusters that appeared linked to common viral pathogens.

Both 60 Vbeta primers and 13 Jbeta primers went into the PCR. Libraries were prepared by immunoSEQ multiplex PCR; TCRdb keeps only in-frame clonotypes and omits some of them. Here the sample spans some 150,000 clones, 82% being singletons. Worth noting for this clone: What it binds is unknown.

The sequence was collected from a male donor in good health and CMV-seronegative. The sequenced sample was PBMCs.

DNA for the CDR3: TGTGCCAGCAGTCAAAACCAGGGCGGTGGCTACACCTTC. Protein product: CASSQNQGGGYTF. The chain is built from TRBV7-8 and TRBJ1-2; D might be TRBD1 (5 bases). The CDR3 covers 13 residues. V shed 6 bases and J shed 7 bases, with 15 bases lying between them. CDR1 SGHVS and CDR2 FQNEAQ come from the germline V gene. The full variable domain, with the rest looked up from reference TRBV7-8 and TRBJ1-2, is GAGVSQSPRYKVAKRGQDVALRCDPISGHVSLFWYQQALGQGPEFLTYFQNEAQLDKSGLPSDRFFAERPEGSVSTLKIQRTQQEDSAVYLCASSQNQGGGYTFGSGTRLTVV.